This T cell receptor beta chain was found in a study of response to subunit inactivated influenza vaccine. TCRdb fed the RT-PCR reads into MiXCR, producing one record per CDR3 protein. This table holds over 800,000 distinct CDR3 sequences, about 20% found once. This clonotype was detected many times. Its antigen is as yet unknown. Study conclusions and caveats: A suggestion made by the authors is that each seasonal influenza vaccination recruits few new T cells.

Germline loops: CDR1 LGHNA, CDR2 YNFKEQ. J was trimmed by 9 bases and V by 3 bases; bases with no gene match: 9. The CDR3 consists of 15 residues. The sample was PBMCs from blood, taken 4 to 6 days after vaccination. The gene calls are TRBV4-2 and TRBJ2-1; the match to TRBD2 covers 9 bases. The receptor's source is a man between 50 and 59 years old who received an inactivated influenza vaccine. The CDR3: CASSHASGVKGEQFF. CDR3 nucleotide sequence: TGTGCCAGCAGCCACGCTAGCGGGGTTAAGGGTGAGCAGTTCTTC.